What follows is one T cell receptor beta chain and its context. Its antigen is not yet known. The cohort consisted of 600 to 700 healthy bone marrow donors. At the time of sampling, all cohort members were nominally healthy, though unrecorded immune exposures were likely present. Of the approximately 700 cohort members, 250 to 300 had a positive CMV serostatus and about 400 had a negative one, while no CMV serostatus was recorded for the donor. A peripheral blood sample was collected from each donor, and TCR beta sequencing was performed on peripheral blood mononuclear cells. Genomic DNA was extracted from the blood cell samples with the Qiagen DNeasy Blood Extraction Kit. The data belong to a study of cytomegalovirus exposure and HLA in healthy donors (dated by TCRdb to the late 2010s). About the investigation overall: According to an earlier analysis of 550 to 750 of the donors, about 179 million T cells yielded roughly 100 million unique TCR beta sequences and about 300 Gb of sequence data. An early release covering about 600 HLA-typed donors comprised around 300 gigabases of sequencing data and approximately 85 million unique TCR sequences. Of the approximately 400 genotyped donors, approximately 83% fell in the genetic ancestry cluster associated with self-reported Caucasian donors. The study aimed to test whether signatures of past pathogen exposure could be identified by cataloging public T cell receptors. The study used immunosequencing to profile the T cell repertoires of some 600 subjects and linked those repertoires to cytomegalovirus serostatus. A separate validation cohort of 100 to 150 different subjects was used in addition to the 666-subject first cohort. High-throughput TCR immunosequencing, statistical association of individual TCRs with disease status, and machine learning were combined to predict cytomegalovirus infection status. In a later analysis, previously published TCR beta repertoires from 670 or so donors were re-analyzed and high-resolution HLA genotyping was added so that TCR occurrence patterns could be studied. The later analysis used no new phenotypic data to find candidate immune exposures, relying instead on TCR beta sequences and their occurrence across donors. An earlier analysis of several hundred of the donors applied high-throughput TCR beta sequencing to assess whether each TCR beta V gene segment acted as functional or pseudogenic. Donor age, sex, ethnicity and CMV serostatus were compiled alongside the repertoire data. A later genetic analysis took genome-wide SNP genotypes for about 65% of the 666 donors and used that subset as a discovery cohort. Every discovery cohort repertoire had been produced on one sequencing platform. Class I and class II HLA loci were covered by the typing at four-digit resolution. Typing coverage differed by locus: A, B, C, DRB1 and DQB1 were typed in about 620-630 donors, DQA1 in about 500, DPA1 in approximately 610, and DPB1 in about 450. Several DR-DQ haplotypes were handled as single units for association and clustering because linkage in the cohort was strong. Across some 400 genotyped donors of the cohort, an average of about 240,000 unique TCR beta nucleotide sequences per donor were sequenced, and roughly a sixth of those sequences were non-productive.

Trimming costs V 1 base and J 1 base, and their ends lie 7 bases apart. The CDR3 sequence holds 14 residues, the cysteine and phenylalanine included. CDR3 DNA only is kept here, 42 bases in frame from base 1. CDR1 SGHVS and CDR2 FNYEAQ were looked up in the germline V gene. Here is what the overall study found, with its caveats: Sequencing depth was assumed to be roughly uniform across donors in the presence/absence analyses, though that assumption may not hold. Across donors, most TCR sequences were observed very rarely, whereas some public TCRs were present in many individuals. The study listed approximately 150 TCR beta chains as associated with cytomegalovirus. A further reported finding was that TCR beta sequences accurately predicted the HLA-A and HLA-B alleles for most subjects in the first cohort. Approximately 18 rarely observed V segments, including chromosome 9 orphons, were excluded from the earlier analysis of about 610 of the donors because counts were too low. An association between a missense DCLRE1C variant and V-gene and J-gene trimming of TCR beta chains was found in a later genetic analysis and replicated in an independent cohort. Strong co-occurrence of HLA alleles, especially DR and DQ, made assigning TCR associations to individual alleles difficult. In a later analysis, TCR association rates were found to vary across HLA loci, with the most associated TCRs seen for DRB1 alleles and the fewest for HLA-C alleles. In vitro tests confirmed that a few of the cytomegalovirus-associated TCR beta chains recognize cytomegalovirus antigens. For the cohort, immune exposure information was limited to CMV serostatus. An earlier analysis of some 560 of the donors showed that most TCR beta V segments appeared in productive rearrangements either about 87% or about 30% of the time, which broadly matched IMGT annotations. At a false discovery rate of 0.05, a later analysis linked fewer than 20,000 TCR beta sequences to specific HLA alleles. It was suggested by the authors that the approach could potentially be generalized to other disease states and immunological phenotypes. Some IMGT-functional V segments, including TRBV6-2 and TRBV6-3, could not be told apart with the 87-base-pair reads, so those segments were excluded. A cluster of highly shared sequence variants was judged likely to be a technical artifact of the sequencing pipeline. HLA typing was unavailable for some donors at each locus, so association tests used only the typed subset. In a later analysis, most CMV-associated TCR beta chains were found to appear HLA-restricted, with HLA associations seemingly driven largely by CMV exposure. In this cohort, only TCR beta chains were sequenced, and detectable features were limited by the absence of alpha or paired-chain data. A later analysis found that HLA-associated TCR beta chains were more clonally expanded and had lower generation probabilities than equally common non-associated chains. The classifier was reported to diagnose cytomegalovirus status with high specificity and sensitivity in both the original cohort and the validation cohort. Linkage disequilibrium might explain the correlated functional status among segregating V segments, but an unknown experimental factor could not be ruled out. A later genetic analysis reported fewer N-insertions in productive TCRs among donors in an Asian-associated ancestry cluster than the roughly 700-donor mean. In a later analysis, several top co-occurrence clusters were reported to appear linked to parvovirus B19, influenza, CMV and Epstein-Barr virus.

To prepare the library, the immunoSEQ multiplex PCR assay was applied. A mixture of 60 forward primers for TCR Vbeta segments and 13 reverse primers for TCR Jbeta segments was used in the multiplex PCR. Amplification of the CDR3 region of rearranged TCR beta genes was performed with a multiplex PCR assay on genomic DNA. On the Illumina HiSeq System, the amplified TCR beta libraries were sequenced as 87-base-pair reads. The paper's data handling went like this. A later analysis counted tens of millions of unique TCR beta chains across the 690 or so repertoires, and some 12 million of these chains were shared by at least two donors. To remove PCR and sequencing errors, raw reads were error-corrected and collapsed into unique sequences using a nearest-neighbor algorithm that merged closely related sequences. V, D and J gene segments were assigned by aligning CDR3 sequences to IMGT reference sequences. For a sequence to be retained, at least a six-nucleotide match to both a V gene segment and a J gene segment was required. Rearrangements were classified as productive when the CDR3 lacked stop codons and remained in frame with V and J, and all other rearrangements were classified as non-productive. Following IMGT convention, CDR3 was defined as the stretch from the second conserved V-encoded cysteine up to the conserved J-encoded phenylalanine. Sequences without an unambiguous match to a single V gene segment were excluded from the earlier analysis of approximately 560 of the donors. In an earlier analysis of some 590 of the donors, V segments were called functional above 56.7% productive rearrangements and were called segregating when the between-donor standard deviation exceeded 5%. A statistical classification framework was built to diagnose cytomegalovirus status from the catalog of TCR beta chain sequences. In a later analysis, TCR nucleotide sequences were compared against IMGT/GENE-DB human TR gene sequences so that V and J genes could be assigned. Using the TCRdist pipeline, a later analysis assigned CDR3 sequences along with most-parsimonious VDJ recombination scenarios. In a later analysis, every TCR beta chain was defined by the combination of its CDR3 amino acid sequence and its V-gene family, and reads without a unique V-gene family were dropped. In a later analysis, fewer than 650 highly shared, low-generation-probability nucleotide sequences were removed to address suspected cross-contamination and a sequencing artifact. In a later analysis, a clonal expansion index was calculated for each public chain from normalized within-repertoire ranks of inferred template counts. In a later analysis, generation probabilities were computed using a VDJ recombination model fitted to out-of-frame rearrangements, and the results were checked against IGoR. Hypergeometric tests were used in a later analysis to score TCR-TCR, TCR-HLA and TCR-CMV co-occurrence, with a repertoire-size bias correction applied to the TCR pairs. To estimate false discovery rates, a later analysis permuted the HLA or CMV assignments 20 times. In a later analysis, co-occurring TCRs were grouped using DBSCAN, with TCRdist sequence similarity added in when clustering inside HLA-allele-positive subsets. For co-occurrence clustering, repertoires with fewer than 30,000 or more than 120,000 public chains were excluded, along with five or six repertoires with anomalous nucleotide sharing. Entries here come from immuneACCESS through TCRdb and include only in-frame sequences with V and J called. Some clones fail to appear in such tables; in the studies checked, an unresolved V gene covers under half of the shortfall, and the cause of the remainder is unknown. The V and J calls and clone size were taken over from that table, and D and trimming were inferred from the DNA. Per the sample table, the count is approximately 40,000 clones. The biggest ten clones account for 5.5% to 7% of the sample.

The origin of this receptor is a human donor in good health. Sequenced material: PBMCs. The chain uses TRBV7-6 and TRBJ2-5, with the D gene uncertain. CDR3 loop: CASSLDTFQETQYF. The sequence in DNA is TGTGCCAGCAGCTTAGACACATTCCAAGAGACCCAGTACTTC.